Reported below is one T cell receptor (beta chain). The antigen is undetermined. Germline CDR1 reads LGHNA; CDR2 reads YNFKEQ. CDR3 length equals 16 residues. V trimming: 6 bases; J trimming: 3 bases; junction bases outside the gene matches: 10. The record originates from a study of radiation and T cells in renal cell carcinoma. Whole-study findings and limits: Top tumor clonotypes rose in blood 2 weeks post-radiation, then contracted.

Here immunoSEQ multiplex PCR was the method, and the copy in TCRdb shows in-frame clones only, minus some. This sample has roughly 150,000 clones, with over 80% found just once. The time point: blood 2 weeks post-SBRT. Treatment denoted: 15 Gy SBRT to primary tumor, nephrectomy 4 weeks later. The tumor was a clear cell renal cell carcinoma. V and J are TRBV4-2 and TRBJ2-1; 8 bases match TRBD2. The sample consisted of blood, taken from a patient whose treatment included radiotherapy and nephrectomy. The TCR sequence derives from a woman aged 45-65 years with renal cell carcinoma. CDR3 bases: TGTGCCAGCAGTCCCTCCCCAGCGGGAGACTACAATGAGCAGTTCTTC. Its translation: CASSPSPAGDYNEQFF.